The 30 T cell receptor beta chains presented below share a single source sample, sequenced in a study of blood T cell repertoires in COVID-19. This table comes from immunoSEQ multiplex PCR, and its TCRdb copy is limited to in-frame clones, with some not included. This sample has 250,000 to 350,000 clones, with around nine tenths found just once. The sample comprised peripheral blood. All receptors derive from a woman aged 25-40 years with COVID-19, enrolled during active disease.

The rearrangement links TRBV15 to TRBJ2-3, with 8 bases identical to TRBD1. J gave up 0 bases and V 4 bases, and 3 bases lay outside the gene matches. The CDR3 length is 15 residues. Germline values: CDR1 LNHNV, CDR2 YYDKDF (reference sequence). CDR3 protein: CATSIRGLSTDTQYF. The CDR3 DNA reads as TGTGCCACCAGCATCAGGGGGCTAAGCACAGATACGCAGTATTTT.

The V gene is TRBV6-2 or TRBV6-3, the J gene TRBJ2-6, with a tentative D call TRBD1 (6 bases). The germline V and J ends were trimmed by 6 bases and 3 bases, with 12 bases remaining between them. Germline lookup yields CDR1 MNHEY and CDR2 SVGEGT. This CDR3 has 15 residues. The chain's CDR3 is CASRPTGFGANVLTF. DNA of the CDR3: TGTGCCAGCAGACCTACAGGGTTTGGGGCCAACGTCCTGACTTTC.

The CDR3 coding sequence is TGTGCCAGCAGTTACTCGACTAGGAGAGGGGACGAGCAGTACTTC. This encodes CASSYSTRRGDEQYF. The rearrangement joins TRBV6-6 to TRBJ2-7; D may be TRBD2 (6 bases). The CDR3 loop spans 15 amino acids. Per the germline V gene, CDR1 is MNHNY and CDR2 is SVGAGI (reference sequence). V lost 0 bases to trimming and J lost 5 bases, with 14 bases between them.

The chain joins TRBV15 to TRBJ2-7; the D is unclear. The V end lost 1 base, the J end lost 3 bases, and 7 bases lay between the germline ends. CDR1 is LNHNV, CDR2 YYDKDF, per germline (reference sequence). This CDR3 is 13 amino acids long. The CDR3 DNA reads TGTGCCACCAGCAGAGCCTCCTTCTACGAGCAGTACTTC. Its protein is CATSRASFYEQYF.

This chain joins TRBV7-9 and TRBJ2-2; D is unresolved. CDR1 and CDR2 from the germline V gene are SEHNR and FQNEAQ (reference sequence). Deletions cut 5 bases from V and 9 bases from J, with 16 bases between. The CDR3 has 14 residues. The CDR3 DNA reads TGTGCCAGCAGCCCCCTTCTTCAGTACAGGGAGCTGTTTTTT. It yields the protein CASSPLLQYRELFF.

The chain combines TRBV7-3 with TRBJ2-1; D possibly corresponds to TRBD2 (6 bases). Trimming shortened V by 5 bases and J by 0 bases, and 11 bases separated the two germline ends. The CDR3 sequence is 15 residues long. Germline V gene sequence: CDR1 SGHTA, CDR2 FQGTGA. CDR3 sequence (DNA): TGTGCCAGCAGCCTTAGCGGAACCTCCTACAATGAGCAGTTCTTC. Translating it yields CASSLSGTSYNEQFF.

The chain couples TRBV7-9 to TRBJ2-7; no firm D call. Between the trimmed V and J ends, which lost 5 bases and 8 bases, there was a span of 13 bases. This CDR3 has 12 amino acids. In germline, CDR1 is SEHNR, CDR2 FQNEAQ (reference sequence). The CDR3 bases are TGTGCCAGCAGCCCTAGTGGATACCAGCAGTACTTC. This encodes CASSPSGYQQYF.

The chain links TRBV7-9 to TRBJ1-1; 7 nucleotides agree with TRBD1. From germline, CDR1 is SEHNR and CDR2 FQNEAQ (reference sequence). The CDR3 consists of 15 residues. The V and J ends lost 4 bases and 5 bases, in that order; junction bases with no gene match: 10. CDR3 sequence reads: CASSSLEGAGTEAFF. The CDR3 bases are TGTGCCAGCAGCTCCCTGGAGGGGGCGGGGACTGAAGCTTTCTTT.

This chain uses TRBV7-9 with TRBJ2-7; D is possibly TRBD1 (6 bases). The CDR3 spans 14 residues. Germline CDR1 is SEHNR and CDR2 is FQNEAQ (reference sequence). V gave up 2 bases and J gave up 3 bases, with 11 bases separating them. CDR3 loop: CASSLSQGFYEQYF. The CDR3 bases are TGTGCCAGCAGCTTATCCCAGGGGTTCTACGAGCAGTACTTC. Complete variable domain (other parts from reference TRBV7-9 and TRBJ2-7): DTGVSQNPRHKITKRGQNVTFRCDPISEHNRLYWYRQTLGQGPEFLTYFQNEAQLEKSRLLSDRFSAERPKGSFSTLEIQRTEQGDSAMYLCASSLSQGFYEQYFGPGTRLTVT.

The CDR3 nucleotides read TGTGCCAGCAACATCTTACCGGGACAGAATTCACCCCTCCACTTT. Protein product: CASNILPGQNSPLHF. V is TRBV6-5 and J is TRBJ1-6; 7 nucleotides match TRBD1. The CDR3 runs to 15 residues. Germline CDR1 is MNHEY and CDR2 is SVGAGI. V was pared by 7 bases and J by 7 bases, with 10 bases of the junction left unmatched.

This clone came up once. The chain joins TRBV6-6 to TRBJ2-7, with TRBD1 matching over 11 bases. This CDR3 has 14 amino acids. Germline lookup yields CDR1 MNHNY and CDR2 SVGAGI (reference sequence). The V segment lost 1 base and the J segment 4 bases; nucleotides outside the gene matches: 0. The CDR3 DNA is TGTGCCAGCAGTTACTGGGACAGGGGGTACGAGCAGTACTTC. Protein sequence: CASSYWDRGYEQYF.

The chain combines TRBV30 with TRBJ2-5, with a weak D call TRBD2 (6 bases). CDR1 and CDR2 (germline): GTSNPN, SVGIG (reference sequence). CDR3 length: 14 amino acids. V lost 2 bases, J lost 5 bases, and 15 bases lay in between. In nucleotides, the CDR3 is TGTGCCTGGAGTTCGCGGGGCCCGTGGGAGACCCAGTACTTC. Residues: CAWSSRGPWETQYF.

The chain couples TRBV19 to TRBJ1-5; tentative D call: TRBD1 (6 bases). V was pared by 6 bases and J by 2 bases, with 14 bases between. This CDR3 is 15 amino acids long. CDR1 is LNHDA, CDR2 SQIVND, per germline (reference sequence). The CDR3 nucleotides are TGTGCCAGTAGCCAACAGGGAGGGGGCAATCAGCCCCAGCATTTT. Translated: CASSQQGGGNQPQHF.

This sequence joins TRBV28 and TRBJ2-7; 7 bases are a match to TRBD2. The germline gives CDR1 MDHEN, CDR2 SYDVKM. The CDR3 contains 14 residues. Trimming cost V 10 bases and J 1 base; bases outside gene matches: 10. This CDR3 reads CATGVGTISYEQYF. In nucleotides, the CDR3 is TGTGCCACGGGGGTCGGGACTATATCCTACGAGCAGTACTTC.

The chain carries TRBV4-3 and TRBJ2-3, with TRBD1 identical over 9 bases. CDR3 size: 17 residues. J was trimmed by 2 bases and V by 3 bases; bases with no gene match: 9. From germline, CDR1 is LGHNA and CDR2 YSLEER. This chain's CDR3 is CASSQGHRGLTTDTQYF. CDR3 nucleotide sequence: TGCGCCAGCAGCCAGGGACACAGGGGGCTAACCACAGATACGCAGTATTTT.

The J gene is TRBJ1-5, the V gene TRBV6-1, with D perhaps TRBD1 (5 bases). V was cut by 4 bases and J by 0 bases, with 16 bases left in between. The CDR3 runs 17 residues. The germline gives CDR1 MNHNS, CDR2 SASEGT. This CDR3 is CASSVKMGLYSNQPQHF. CDR3 nucleotide sequence: TGTGCCAGCAGTGTAAAAATGGGGCTTTATAGCAATCAGCCCCAGCATTTT.

The V call is TRBV7-9, the J call TRBJ1-5; D unclear. CDR1 is SEHNR and CDR2 is FQNEAQ in the germline V gene (reference sequence). With 2 bases removed from V and 3 bases from J, the gap between germline ends came to 8 bases. CDR3 length: 14 residues. This CDR3 is CASSLSSVNQPQHF. The CDR3 nucleotides read TGTGCCAGCAGCTTAAGTTCGGTCAATCAGCCCCAGCATTTT.

This sequence joins TRBV10-2 and TRBJ2-7, with D possibly TRBD2 on 5 matching bases. V was pared by 4 bases and J by 0 bases, with 13 bases between. Germline V gene data show CDR1 as WSHSY and CDR2 as SAAADI. CDR3 length equals 15 residues. The CDR3 region is CASSVLKGASYEQYF. DNA of the CDR3: TGCGCCAGCAGTGTTCTCAAGGGAGCCTCCTACGAGCAGTACTTC.

The rearrangement uses TRBV9 and TRBJ2-3; 9 bases are a match to TRBD1. Germline assignment: CDR1 SGDLS and CDR2 YYNGEE. V shed 3 bases, J shed 4 bases, and the junction held 3 bases outside the gene matches. CDR3 size: 14 residues. The CDR3 sequence: CASSGGQGPDTQYF. The CDR3 DNA reads as TGTGCCAGCAGCGGCGGACAGGGGCCAGATACGCAGTATTTT.

Regarding this clone: The sample carries other DNA sequences with the same CDR3. The V and J genes are TRBV6-5 and TRBJ2-5, with 11 positions matching TRBD2. Germline V gives CDR1 MNHEY, CDR2 SVGAGI. CDR3 length equals 15 residues. V lost 4 bases and J lost 5; bases outside the gene matches: 6. CDR3 in DNA: TGTGCCAGCAGTTTACTAGCGGGAGTGGGGGAGACCCAGTACTTC. Translation: CASSLLAGVGETQYF.

The chain employs TRBV28 and TRBJ2-1, with 9 bases fitting TRBD2. The CDR3 is 16 residues long. Germline CDR1 and CDR2: MDHEN and SYDVKM. V shed 5 bases and J 4 bases; nucleotides not matched to a gene: 9. The CDR3 here is CASSGRRLAGYNEQFF. The CDR3 bases are TGTGCCAGCAGTGGTCGGCGGCTAGCGGGGTACAATGAGCAGTTCTTC. The full variable domain, with the rest looked up from reference TRBV28 and TRBJ2-1, is DVKVTQSSRYLVKRTGEKVFLECVQDMDHENMFWYRQDPGLGLRLIYFSYDVKMKEKGDIPEGYSVSREKKERFSLILESASTNQTSMYLCASSGRRLAGYNEQFFGPGTRLTVL.

The gene calls are TRBV2 and TRBJ2-7; TRBD1 matches at 9 bases. CDR1 is SNHLY, CDR2 FYNNEI, per germline. This CDR3 is 14 amino acids long. The trim removed 4 bases at V and 5 bases at J, leaving 6 bases unmatched. The CDR3 reads CASSGDRASDEQYF. In DNA, the CDR3 is TGTGCCAGCAGTGGGGACAGGGCTTCGGACGAGCAGTACTTC. The full variable domain, with the rest looked up from reference TRBV2 and TRBJ2-7, is EPEVTQTPSHQVTQMGQEVILRCVPISNHLYFYWYRQILGQKVEFLVSFYNNEISEKSEIFDDQFSVERPDGSNFTLKIRSTKLEDSAMYFCASSGDRASDEQYFGPGTRLTVT.

The gene calls are TRBV19 and TRBJ1-1; TRBD1 agrees at 7 bases. The CDR3 is 15 amino acids. Germline values: CDR1 LNHDA, CDR2 SQIVND (reference sequence). Trimming at V came to 8 bases and at J to 2 bases, leaving 11 bases not matched to a gene. CDR3 sequence: CASSLNRGVNTEAFF. The CDR3 DNA is TGTGCCAGTTCTTTAAACAGGGGCGTTAACACTGAAGCTTTCTTT.

The rearrangement joins TRBV5-1 to TRBJ2-7; 8 positions match TRBD1. Germline assignment: CDR1 SGHRS and CDR2 YFSETQ. Losses at the gene ends were 0 bases for V and 1 base for J; bases not matched to a gene: 6. The CDR3 contains 16 residues. The CDR3 nucleotides are TGCGCCAGCAGCTTGGGTGACAGGGGACCATCCTACGAGCAGTACTTC. This translates into CASSLGDRGPSYEQYF.

The V gene is TRBV4-1, the J gene TRBJ1-1; TRBD1 agrees at 7 bases. Germline CDR1 and CDR2: MGHRA and YSYEKL. The CDR3 runs 14 residues. V lost 5 bases, J lost 4 bases, and 7 bases stayed unmatched. The CDR3 coding sequence is TGCGCCAGCAGCGCTCAGGGGGTGTTCACTGAAGCTTTCTTT. This encodes CASSAQGVFTEAFF.

V and J are TRBV7-2 and TRBJ2-7; D is ambiguous. Germline CDR1 and CDR2: SGHTA and FQGNSA. CDR3 size: 13 residues. Trimming cost V 2 bases and J 2 bases, with 7 bases left between them. CDR3 sequence: CASSLYTAYEQYF. The CDR3 DNA is TGTGCCAGCAGCTTATACACCGCCTACGAGCAGTACTTC.

This clone appeared once. The chain carries TRBV5-1 and TRBJ1-5; the D gene is possibly TRBD1 (5 bases). CDR1 and CDR2 from the germline V gene are SGHRS and YFSETQ. The CDR3 covers 15 residues. V lost 1 base and J lost 1, with 9 bases in between. DNA for the CDR3: TGCGCCAGCAGCTTGTCAGGGTCAAGCAATCAGCCCCAGCATTTT. Protein: CASSLSGSSNQPQHF.

The CDR3 region has the DNA TGTGCCAGTGGACTAGCGGTATACAATGAGCAGTTCTTC. This encodes CASGLAVYNEQFF. This chain links TRBV28 with TRBJ2-1, with 10 bases identical to TRBD2. CDR1 and CDR2 (germline): MDHEN, SYDVKM. The CDR3 sequence is 13 residues long. V was pared by 9 bases and J by 4 bases, with 3 bases of the junction left unmatched. The whole variable domain, filled in from reference TRBV28 and TRBJ2-1, reads DVKVTQSSRYLVKRTGEKVFLECVQDMDHENMFWYRQDPGLGLRLIYFSYDVKMKEKGDIPEGYSVSREKKERFSLILESASTNQTSMYLCASGLAVYNEQFFGPGTRLTVL.

CDR3 DNA: TGTGCCAGCAGTTACTCGAGGGGGCTGGGGGAGCAGTACTTC. This encodes CASSYSRGLGEQYF. The chain employs TRBV6-6 and TRBJ2-7, with TRBD1 identical over 7 bases. Germline CDR1 reads MNHNY; CDR2 reads SVGAGI (reference sequence). The trim removed 0 bases at V and 7 bases at J, leaving 6 bases unmatched. This CDR3 has 14 amino acids.

J is TRBJ1-1 and V is TRBV6-1; D ambiguous. The ends were cut back, 1 base at V and 3 bases at J, with 12 bases in the middle. The germline gives CDR1 MNHNS, CDR2 SASEGT. The CDR3 runs to 15 residues. CDR3 residues: CASSEGLRGDTEAFF. CDR3 DNA sequence: TGTGCCAGCAGTGAAGGCCTACGGGGAGACACTGAAGCTTTCTTT.